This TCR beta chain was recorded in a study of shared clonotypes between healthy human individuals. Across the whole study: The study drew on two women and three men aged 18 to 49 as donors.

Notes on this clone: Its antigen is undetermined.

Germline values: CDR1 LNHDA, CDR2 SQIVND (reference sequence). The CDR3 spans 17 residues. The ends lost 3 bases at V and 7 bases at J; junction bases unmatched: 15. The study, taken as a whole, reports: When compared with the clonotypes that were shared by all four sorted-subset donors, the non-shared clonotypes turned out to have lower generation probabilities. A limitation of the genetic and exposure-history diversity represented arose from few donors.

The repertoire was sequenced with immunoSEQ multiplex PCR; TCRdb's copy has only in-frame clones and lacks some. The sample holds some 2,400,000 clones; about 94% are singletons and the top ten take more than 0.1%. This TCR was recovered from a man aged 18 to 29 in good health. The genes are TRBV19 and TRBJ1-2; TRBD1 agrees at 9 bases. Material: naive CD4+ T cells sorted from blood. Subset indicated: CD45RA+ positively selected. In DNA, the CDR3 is TGTGCCAGTAGTATGGGCTCTGGGGGACAGGGATATGGTGGCTACACCTTC. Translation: CASSMGSGGQGYGGYTF.